This T cell receptor beta chain was sequenced during a study of cytomegalovirus exposure and HLA in healthy donors. General study points: Looking again later, the authors saw that most CMV-associated TCR beta chains seemed HLA-restricted. Several of the most significant clusters appeared, in a later analysis, to be linked to common viral pathogens. Some TCR beta chains (164 of them) were listed as cytomegalovirus-associated.

V gave up 6 bases and J gave up 3 bases, with 20 bases separating them. The CDR3 consists of 16 residues. Looked up from germline, CDR1 is LNHDA and CDR2 is SQIVND (reference sequence). Regarding this clone: What it binds is not known.

A multiplex PCR was run with 60 Vbeta primers and 13 Jbeta primers. The data were produced by immunoSEQ multiplex PCR, yet TCRdb's version contains in-frame clones alone and is incomplete. The data hold 140,000 to 150,000 clones, with 70% to 80% observed a single time. The sequence came from a woman aged 55-75 years in good health and CMV-seropositive. Sequenced input: PBMCs. This chain links TRBV19 with TRBJ1-1, with TRBD1 as a possible D gene (5 bases). The CDR3 loop is CASSDSGGSMDTEAFF. In DNA, the CDR3 is TGTGCCAGTAGCGATTCGGGGGGATCCATGGACACTGAAGCTTTCTTT. The full variable domain, with the rest looked up from reference TRBV19 and TRBJ1-1, is DGGITQSPKYLFRKEGQNVTLSCEQNLNHDAMYWYRQDPGQGLRLIYYSQIVNDFQKGDIAEGYSVSREKKESFPLTVTSAQKNPTAFYLCASSDSGGSMDTEAFFGQGTRLTVV.